This is a list of T cell receptor beta chains from one sample in a study of blood T cell repertoires in COVID-19. Here immunoSEQ multiplex PCR was the method, and the copy in TCRdb shows in-frame clones only, minus some. In the table there are 110,000 or so clones, less than 90% of which are singletons. Input material: peripheral blood. These receptors came from a woman aged 55-70 years with acute or convalescent COVID-19. CDR3s include the opening cysteine and the closing phenylalanine or tryptophan. A D gene is named only where the DNA matches it firmly. Size is omitted from some rows. Given values are once, few, many or a class for expanded clones.

CDR3	DNA	V	D	J	size
CASSLGGTGYGYTF	TGTGCCAGCAGTTTAGGGGGGACCGGCTATGGCTACACCTTC	TRBV28	.	TRBJ1-2	.
CAYKLLGASTSSSEAFF	TGTGCCTACAAACTGTTGGGGGCAAGTACCAGCAGTTCTGAAGCTTTCTTT	TRBV30	.	TRBJ1-1	.
CASSYPRTGTTYYSNQPQHF	TGTGCCAGCAGTTACCCCCGGACAGGAACGACATATTATAGCAATCAGCCCCAGCATTTT	TRBV6-2/TRBV6-3	TRBD1	TRBJ1-5	.
CAITDPYFYNSPLHF	TGTGCCATTACAGACCCCTATTTCTATAATTCACCCCTCCACTTT	TRBV7-2	.	TRBJ1-6	.
CASSYGQNLYGYTF	TGTGCCAGCAGTTATGGACAGAATCTTTATGGCTACACCTTC	TRBV28	.	TRBJ1-2	.
CAISEAGDEKLFF	TGTGCCATCAGTGAGGCAGGGGACGAAAAACTGTTTTTT	TRBV10-3	.	TRBJ1-4	.
CAWSVSGSEKLFF	TGTGCCTGGAGTGTCTCAGGGTCTGAAAAACTGTTTTTT	TRBV30	.	TRBJ1-4	few
CASSGDSSEQFF	TGCGCCAGCAGTGGTGATAGTAGTGAGCAGTTCTTC	TRBV10-1	.	TRBJ2-1	.
CASSYHGEMEQFF	TGTGCCAGCAGTTACCACGGGGAAATGGAGCAGTTCTTC	TRBV6-6	.	TRBJ2-1	.
CASGTKGWAAYEQYF	TGTGCCAGCGGCACAAAGGGGTGGGCGGCCTACGAGCAGTACTTC	TRBV7-9	.	TRBJ2-7	once
CASSVPLARGGNTIYF	TGTGCCAGCAGCGTCCCCTTGGCTAGGGGTGGAAACACCATATATTTT	TRBV7-2	.	TRBJ1-3	.
CASSPGLAGETQYF	TGTGCCAGCAGCCCCGGACTAGCGGGAGAGACCCAGTACTTC	TRBV9	TRBD2	TRBJ2-5	.
CAISESLTGGLNEQYF	TGTGCCATCAGTGAGTCTCTTACAGGTGGGCTCAACGAGCAGTACTTC	TRBV10-3	.	TRBJ2-7	.
CASSGEKLFF	TGTGCCAGCAGCGGCGAAAAACTGTTTTTT	TRBV3-1/TRBV3-2	.	TRBJ1-4	.
CASSTRDILNTEAFF	TGTGCCAGCAGCACCCGGGACATACTGAACACTGAAGCTTTCTTT	TRBV7-9	.	TRBJ1-1	.
CASTSVRGTQYF	TGTGCCAGCACCAGTGTCCGAGGTACCCAGTACTTC	TRBV12-3/TRBV12-4	.	TRBJ2-5	.
CAISEPGQGAEEQYF	TGTGCCATCAGTGAGCCGGGACAGGGAGCGGAAGAGCAGTACTTC	TRBV10-3	TRBD1	TRBJ2-7	.
CASSKDRDMGAQYF	TGCGCCAGCAGCAAGGACAGGGATATGGGGGCCCAGTACTTC	TRBV5-1	TRBD1	TRBJ2-5	.
CASSRGQETDTQYF	TGTGCCAGCAGCCGAGGACAGGAAACAGATACGCAGTATTTT	TRBV11-1	TRBD1	TRBJ2-3	.
CASSRALHGNTIYF	TGTGCCAGCAGCCGCGCCCTCCATGGAAACACCATATATTTT	TRBV3-1/TRBV3-2	.	TRBJ1-3	.
CASSFHPGTSGEIQETQYF	TGTGCCAGTAGTTTCCACCCCGGGACTAGCGGGGAAATACAAGAGACCCAGTACTTC	TRBV19	TRBD2	TRBJ2-5	.
CASSLEDPGEKLFF	TGCGCCAGCAGCTTGGAGGACCCAGGGGAAAAACTGTTTTTT	TRBV5-1	.	TRBJ1-4	few
CASSPSPGTSIYVEQFF	TGTGCCAGCAGCCCCTCCCCCGGGACTAGTATTTATGTTGAGCAGTTCTTC	TRBV7-3	TRBD2	TRBJ2-1	.
CASSATGRFTGELFF	TGTGCCAGCAGCGCCACAGGGCGGTTCACCGGGGAGCTGTTTTTT	TRBV9	.	TRBJ2-2	.
CASSRPGGDYNEQFF	TGTGCCAGCAGCCGACCAGGGGGCGACTACAATGAGCAGTTCTTC	TRBV7-8	TRBD1	TRBJ2-1	.
CASRAGQGNTGELFF	TGTGCCAGCAGGGCCGGACAGGGGAACACCGGGGAGCTGTTTTTT	TRBV7-2	TRBD1	TRBJ2-2	.
CASSQDRVSGANTGELFF	TGCGCCAGCAGCCAAGATCGGGTCAGCGGGGCGAACACCGGGGAGCTGTTTTTT	TRBV4-1	TRBD2	TRBJ2-2	.
CASTSWSGAHSYEQYF	TGCGCCAGCACTAGCTGGAGCGGGGCCCACTCCTACGAGCAGTACTTC	TRBV10-2	TRBD2	TRBJ2-7	.
CASSQSTRGEQFF	TGTGCCAGCAGCCAGTCGACTAGGGGAGAGCAGTTCTTC	TRBV3-1/TRBV3-2	.	TRBJ2-1	.